This T cell receptor (beta chain) was recovered during a study of technical replicates of blood from a few donors. The method was immunoSEQ multiplex PCR; TCRdb's version includes in-frame clones alone and lacks a portion of them. The sample carries 75,000 to 95,000 clones, approximately 94% recorded once. V dropped 2 bases and J dropped 6 bases, with 2 bases sitting between them. Germline lookup yields CDR1 MDHEN and CDR2 SYDVKM. This CDR3 is built from 10 residues. V gene TRBV28 combines with J gene TRBJ2-7, with unresolved D. The sample consisted of T cells isolated from PBMCs. This TCR derives from a human donor in good health. CDR3 nucleotides: TGTGCCAGCAGTTTACGCGAGCAGTACTTC. The encoded protein is CASSLREQYF.